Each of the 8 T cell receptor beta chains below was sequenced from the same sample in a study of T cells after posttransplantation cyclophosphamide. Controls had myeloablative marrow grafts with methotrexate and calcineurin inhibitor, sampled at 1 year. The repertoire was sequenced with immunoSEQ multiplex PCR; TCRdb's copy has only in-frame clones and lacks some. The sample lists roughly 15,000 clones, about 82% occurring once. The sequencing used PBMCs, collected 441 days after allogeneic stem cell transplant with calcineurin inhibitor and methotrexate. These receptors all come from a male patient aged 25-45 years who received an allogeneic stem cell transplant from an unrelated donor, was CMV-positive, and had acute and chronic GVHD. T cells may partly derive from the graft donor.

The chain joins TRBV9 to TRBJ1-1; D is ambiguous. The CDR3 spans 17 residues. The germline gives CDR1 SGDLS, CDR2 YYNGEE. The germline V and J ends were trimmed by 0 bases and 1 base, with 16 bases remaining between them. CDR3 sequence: CASSVDITLAQNTEAFF. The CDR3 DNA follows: TGTGCCAGCAGCGTAGACATAACACTAGCTCAGAACACTGAAGCTTTCTTT.

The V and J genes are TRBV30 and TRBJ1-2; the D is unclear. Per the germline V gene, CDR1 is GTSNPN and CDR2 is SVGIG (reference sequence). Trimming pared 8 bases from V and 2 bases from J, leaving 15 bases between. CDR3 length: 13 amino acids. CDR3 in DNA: TGTGCCCGTGAACCGGGCGGGAACTATGGCTACACCTTC. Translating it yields CAREPGGNYGYTF.

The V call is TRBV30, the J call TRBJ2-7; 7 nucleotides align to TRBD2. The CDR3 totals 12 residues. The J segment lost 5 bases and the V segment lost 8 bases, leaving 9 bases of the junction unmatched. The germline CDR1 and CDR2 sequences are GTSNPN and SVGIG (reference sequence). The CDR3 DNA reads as TGTGCCGGGGGGAGGGTGCGGGACGAGCAGTACTTC. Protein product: CAGGRVRDEQYF.

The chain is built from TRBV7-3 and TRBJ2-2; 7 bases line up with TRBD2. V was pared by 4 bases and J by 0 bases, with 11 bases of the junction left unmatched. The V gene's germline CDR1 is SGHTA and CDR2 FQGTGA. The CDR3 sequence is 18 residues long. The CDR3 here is CASSSGGEGSSNTGELFF. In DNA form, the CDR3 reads TGTGCCAGCAGCTCGGGCGGGGAGGGTTCCTCGAACACCGGGGAGCTGTTTTTT.

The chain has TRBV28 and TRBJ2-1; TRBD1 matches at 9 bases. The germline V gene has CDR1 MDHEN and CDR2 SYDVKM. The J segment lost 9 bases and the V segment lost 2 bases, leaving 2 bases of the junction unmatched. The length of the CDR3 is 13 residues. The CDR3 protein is CASSLTGGVEQFF. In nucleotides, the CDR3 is TGTGCCAGCAGTTTAACAGGGGGCGTTGAGCAGTTCTTC.

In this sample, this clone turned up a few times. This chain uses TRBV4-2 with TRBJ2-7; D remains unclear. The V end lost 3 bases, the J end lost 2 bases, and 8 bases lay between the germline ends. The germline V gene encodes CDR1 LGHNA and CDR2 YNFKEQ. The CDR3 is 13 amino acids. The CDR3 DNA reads TGTGCCAGCAGCCAGGGTAGCACCTACGAGCAGTACTTC. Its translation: CASSQGSTYEQYF.

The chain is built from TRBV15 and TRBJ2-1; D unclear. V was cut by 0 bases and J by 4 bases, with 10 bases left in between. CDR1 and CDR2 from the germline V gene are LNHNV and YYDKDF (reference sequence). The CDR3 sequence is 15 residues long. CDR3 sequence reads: CATSRDSGSYNEQFF. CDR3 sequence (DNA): TGTGCCACCAGCAGAGATAGTGGTTCTTACAATGAGCAGTTCTTC.

CDR3 loop: CASSIGQGRNTEAFF. In DNA form, the CDR3 reads TGTGCCAGTAGTATAGGTCAAGGGAGGAACACTGAAGCTTTCTTT. The J gene is TRBJ1-1, the V gene TRBV19; D unclear. Germline V gene sequence: CDR1 LNHDA, CDR2 SQIVND (reference sequence). The CDR3 length is 15 residues. Trimming removed 1 base from V and 1 base from J, with 10 bases in between.